A selection of T cell receptor beta chains follows, all from one sample in a study of cytomegalovirus exposure and HLA in healthy donors. Sequencing was performed with immunoSEQ multiplex PCR; in TCRdb, only in-frame clones are kept and a portion is missing. Among around 130,000 clones, roughly 80% were seen once, and the ten largest hold about 11%. The material sequenced was PBMCs. These TCRs come from a male donor in good health and CMV-seropositive. The CDR3 runs from the conserved cysteine through the conserved F or W. Each record gives: V gene, J gene, CDR3 protein.

V: TRBV28; J: TRBJ2-1; CDR3: CASSLLGTSGRYNEQFF
V: TRBV6-5; J: TRBJ2-7; CDR3: CASRGSAYEQYF
V: TRBV28; J: TRBJ2-4; CDR3: CASSLSGRGAKNSQYF
V: TRBV7-2; J: TRBJ2-2; CDR3: CASSLLVTGELFF
V: TRBV7-3; J: TRBJ2-1; CDR3: CASSRTALLWDEQFF
V: TRBV9; J: TRBJ2-3; CDR3: CASSVTGVGTDTQYF
V: TRBV4-2; J: TRBJ1-1; CDR3: CASSQDLGASNTEAFF
V: TRBV25-1; J: TRBJ2-7; CDR3: CASSDASSVLNEQYF
V: TRBV7-9; J: TRBJ2-7; CDR3: CASSLEAVYEQYF
V: TRBV2; J: TRBJ1-4; CDR3: CASRTGPYEKLFF
V: TRBV7-9; J: TRBJ2-2; CDR3: CASSPFRRSNTGELFF
V: TRBV18; J: TRBJ2-7; CDR3: CASSPIVAGEQYF
V: TRBV2; J: TRBJ2-5; CDR3: CASSEWRLAAEETQYF
V: TRBV2; J: TRBJ2-7; CDR3: CASSDGFFGTHSYERYF
V: TRBV27; J: TRBJ2-3; CDR3: CASSFSRGDTQYF
V: TRBV29-1; J: TRBJ2-7; CDR3: CSVAAGSEEQYF
V: TRBV5-4; J: TRBJ2-2; CDR3: CASSFDSSGELFF
V: TRBV28; J: TRBJ1-5; CDR3: CASSQGNQPQHF
V: TRBV15; J: TRBJ2-7; CDR3: CATSRDEDEQYF
V: TRBV12-5; J: TRBJ2-3; CDR3: CASLRSGRSTDTQYF
V: TRBV14; J: TRBJ1-3; CDR3: CASSRDIVSSGNTIYF
V: TRBV5-6; J: TRBJ2-7; CDR3: CASSSLGSGSPYEQYF
V: TRBV28; J: TRBJ2-1; CDR3: CASSTGGVIRDEQFF
V: TRBV19; J: TRBJ2-1; CDR3: CASSIGLWAEQFF
V: TRBV11-2; J: TRBJ2-3; CDR3: CASNPQRQGTLTDTQYF
V: TRBV7-9; J: TRBJ2-7; CDR3: CASSSGGSYEQYF
V: TRBV30; J: TRBJ1-2; CDR3: CAWTSAKGGYTF
V: TRBV6-1; J: TRBJ2-7; CDR3: CASSPSGTYEQYF
V: TRBV4-1; J: TRBJ2-7; CDR3: CASSQEASYEQYF
V: TRBV28; J: TRBJ1-4; CDR3: CASSSPGQFFEKLFF
V: TRBV29-1; J: TRBJ2-3; CDR3: CSVAGWARRTGGASDTQYF
V: TRBV29-1; J: TRBJ2-5; CDR3: CSVPNRGRGTQYF
V: TRBV5-4; J: TRBJ1-2; CDR3: CASSYVTKQGLYGYTF
V: TRBV30; J: NA; CDR3: CAWSDLRGTTYEQYF
V: TRBV6-1; J: TRBJ1-4; CDR3: CASSALLGGQEKLFF
V: TRBV19; J: TRBJ2-3; CDR3: CASSLLRVDTQYF
V: TRBV11-2; J: TRBJ2-1; CDR3: CASSLVVGVTHNEQFF
V: TRBV7-8; J: TRBJ2-3; CDR3: CASSGAGTGGRFSRTDTQYF
V: TRBV12-5; J: TRBJ2-5; CDR3: CASGAGGPETQYF
V: TRBV29-1; J: TRBJ2-7; CDR3: CSVVDGQVSWEQYF
V: TRBV9; J: TRBJ2-7; CDR3: CASSVSAGHSYEQYF
V: TRBV27; J: TRBJ1-3; CDR3: CASSWGQPSGNTIYF